A selection of T cell receptor beta chains follows, all from one sample in a study of resident and recirculating memory T cells in vitiligo. Profiling relied on immunoSEQ multiplex PCR, and the TCRdb table lists in-frame clones only, not all of them. The table lists tens of thousands of clones, approximately 93% of them singletons. What was sequenced was blood. The receptors here all came from a male donor with vitiligo. Both conserved end residues are part of each CDR3. The order of the fields is J gene, V gene, D gene, clone size, CDR3 protein, CDR3 DNA. The D gene is left open where the match is weak. Part of the rows lack a size; the others show once, few, many or a class for expanded clones.

TRBJ2-5	TRBV7-8	.	.	CASSLAPGQSQETQYF	TGTGCCAGCAGCTTAGCCCCAGGACAGTCACAAGAGACCCAGTACTTC
TRBJ2-7	TRBV7-9	.	.	CASSENYEQYF	TGTGCCAGCAGCGAGAACTACGAGCAGTACTTC
TRBJ2-1	TRBV2	.	once	CASSADSFNEQFF	TGTGCCAGCAGTGCCGACAGTTTCAATGAGCAGTTCTTC
TRBJ1-1	TRBV29-1	TRBD1	.	CSVGRRGYTEAFF	TGCAGCGTTGGCCGCAGGGGGTACACTGAAGCTTTCTTT
TRBJ2-4	TRBV5-1	TRBD1	.	CASMGTGQNIQYF	TGCGCCAGCATGGGGACAGGACAAAACATTCAGTACTTC
TRBJ2-3	TRBV6-5	TRBD2	.	CASSSGLAGGRGTQYF	TGTGCCAGCAGTTCGGGACTAGCGGGGGGGAGGGGTACGCAGTATTTT
TRBJ1-1	TRBV4-3	.	.	CASSQDSKGTEAFF	TGCGCCAGCAGCCAAGATAGTAAGGGGACTGAAGCTTTCTTT
TRBJ1-2	TRBV6-1	.	.	CASISWGDQAGYTF	TGTGCCAGCATCTCCTGGGGGGACCAGGCGGGCTACACCTTC
TRBJ2-1	TRBV7-9	.	.	CASSLVNRVHEQFF	TGTGCCAGCAGCTTAGTAAACAGGGTCCATGAGCAGTTCTTC
TRBJ2-2	TRBV4-2	TRBD1	.	CASSQARYRDSTNTGELFF	TGTGCCAGCAGCCAAGCTCGGTATCGGGACAGTACGAACACCGGGGAGCTGTTTTTT
TRBJ1-4	TRBV6-5	.	once	CASSPGSTNEKLFF	TGTGCCAGCAGCCCCGGTTCAACTAATGAAAAACTGTTTTTT
TRBJ2-2	TRBV14	.	.	CASSQPPGDGELFF	TGTGCCAGCAGCCAACCCCCAGGGGACGGGGAGCTGTTTTTT
TRBJ2-1	TRBV28	TRBD2	.	CASSPSAGWVYNEQFF	TGTGCCAGCAGCCCCTCAGCGGGGTGGGTTTACAATGAGCAGTTCTTC
TRBJ2-1	TRBV19	.	.	CASSYRQTNYNEQFF	TGTGCCAGTAGTTATCGACAAACCAACTACAATGAGCAGTTCTTC
TRBJ2-7	TRBV9	TRBD2	.	CASSGGGVPHEQYF	TGTGCCAGCAGCGGCGGGGGGGTTCCCCACGAGCAGTACTTC
TRBJ1-2	TRBV6-1	.	.	CASSPDSSYGYTF	TGTGCCAGCAGTCCAGACAGTTCCTATGGCTACACCTTC
TRBJ2-3	TRBV4-2	.	.	CASSQDQGLTDTQYF	TGTGCCAGCAGCCAAGATCAGGGCCTCACAGATACGCAGTATTTT
TRBJ1-6	TRBV6-1	.	.	CASSELAYSPLHF	TGTGCCAGCAGTGAATTGGCATATTCACCCCTCCACTTT
TRBJ1-3	TRBV18	.	.	CASSPYREPFSGNTIYF	TGTGCCAGCTCACCATACAGGGAGCCATTCTCTGGAAACACCATATATTTT
TRBJ2-7	TRBV6-6	.	.	CASSRTDSSYEQYF	TGTGCCAGCAGCCGGACAGACAGCTCCTACGAGCAGTACTTC
TRBJ1-4	TRBV5-4	TRBD1	.	CASSTGQGTNEKLFF	TGTGCCAGCAGCACCGGACAGGGAACTAATGAAAAACTGTTTTTT
TRBJ2-7	TRBV7-2	.	.	CASSVGLPYEQYF	TGTGCCAGCAGCGTGGGACTTCCCTACGAGCAGTACTTC
TRBJ2-7	TRBV5-1	TRBD1	.	CASSSDRDSYEQYF	TGCGCCAGCAGCTCGGACAGGGACTCCTACGAGCAGTACTTC
TRBJ2-1	TRBV4-1	TRBD1	.	CASSPLGGQGDNEQFF	TGCGCCAGCAGCCCGCTCGGGGGACAGGGGGACAATGAGCAGTTCTTC
TRBJ1-2	TRBV7-2	.	.	CASSPNFYGYTF	TGTGCCAGCTCCCCGAACTTTTATGGCTACACCTTC
TRBJ2-5	TRBV4-1	TRBD2	once	CASSLLAGAAETQYF	TGCGCCAGCAGCCTACTAGCGGGGGCAGCGGAGACCCAGTACTTC
TRBJ2-3	TRBV7-3	TRBD2	.	CASTPTVRGGLTDTQYF	TGTGCCAGCACCCCGACGGTGCGGGGGGGCCTAACAGATACGCAGTATTTT
TRBJ1-6	TRBV6-1	.	.	CASSEAGENSPLHF	TGTGCCAGCAGTGAAGCGGGAGAAAACTCACCCCTCCACTTT
TRBJ1-1	TRBV15	TRBD1	.	CATSRVRGLSEAFF	TGTGCCACCAGCAGAGTCAGGGGGCTTTCTGAAGCTTTCTTT
TRBJ1-2	TRBV4-2	.	.	CASSQDETFGYTF	TGTGCCAGCAGCCAAGACGAGACATTTGGCTACACCTTC
TRBJ1-3	TRBV2	TRBD1	.	CASSEAMGQISGNTIYF	TGTGCCAGCAGTGAAGCTATGGGACAGATCTCTGGAAACACCATATATTTT
TRBJ2-3	TRBV6-5	.	.	CASSYSRVVPDTQYF	TGTGCCAGCAGTTACTCGAGGGTGGTCCCAGATACGCAGTATTTT
TRBJ2-3	TRBV4-3	TRBD2	.	CASSQDLKRGGERTDTQYF	TGCGCCAGCAGCCAAGATCTCAAGCGCGGGGGGGAACGAACAGATACGCAGTATTTT
TRBJ1-6	TRBV7-2	.	.	CASSLVQGPRSYNSPLHF	TGTGCCAGCAGCTTAGTGCAGGGCCCGAGGTCCTATAATTCACCCCTCCACTTT
TRBJ2-5	TRBV6-1	TRBD1	.	CASSGRGLGETQYF	TGTGCCAGCAGTGGTAGGGGGCTGGGAGAGACCCAGTACTTC
TRBJ2-3	TRBV30	.	once	CAWRAPGTAFTDTQYF	TGTGCCTGGAGGGCCCCCGGGACTGCATTTACAGATACGCAGTATTTT
TRBJ1-1	TRBV5-5	TRBD1	.	CASSLRTGYEAFF	TGTGCCAGCAGCTTGAGGACAGGCTATGAAGCTTTCTTT
TRBJ2-5	TRBV5-1	.	.	CASSLTQETQYF	TGCGCCAGCAGCTTGACACAAGAGACCCAGTACTTC
TRBJ1-2	TRBV5-4	.	.	CASSFNRESRNYGYTF	TGTGCCAGCAGCTTTAACAGGGAAAGCCGGAACTATGGCTACACCTTC
TRBJ1-3	TRBV6-1	.	.	CASSEVGRNTIYF	TGTGCCAGCAGTGAAGTGGGGCGAAACACCATATATTTT